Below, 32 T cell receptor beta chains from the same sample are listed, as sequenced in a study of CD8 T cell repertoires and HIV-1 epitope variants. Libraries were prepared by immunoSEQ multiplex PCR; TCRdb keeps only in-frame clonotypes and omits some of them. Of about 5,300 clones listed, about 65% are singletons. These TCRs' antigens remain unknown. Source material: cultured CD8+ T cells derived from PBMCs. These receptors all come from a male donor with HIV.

This CDR3 is CASRVTGVTSNTEAFF. CDR3 coding DNA: TGTGCCAGCCGGGTGACAGGGGTGACGTCCAACACTGAAGCTTTCTTT. The genes are TRBV7-3 and TRBJ1-1; 8 nucleotides agree with TRBD1. The germline gives CDR1 SGHTA, CDR2 FQGTGA. The CDR3 consists of 16 residues. J was trimmed by 2 bases and V by 8 bases; bases with no gene match: 13.

The CDR3: CASIGFESSGNEQYF. CDR3 bases: TGTGCCAGCATTGGATTCGAGTCTAGCGGTAACGAGCAGTACTTC. V and J are TRBV2 and TRBJ2-7, with 7 bases identical to TRBD2. CDR1 SNHLY and CDR2 FYNNEI come from the germline V gene. The trim removed 7 bases at V and 5 bases at J, leaving 14 bases unmatched. CDR3 length: 15 residues.

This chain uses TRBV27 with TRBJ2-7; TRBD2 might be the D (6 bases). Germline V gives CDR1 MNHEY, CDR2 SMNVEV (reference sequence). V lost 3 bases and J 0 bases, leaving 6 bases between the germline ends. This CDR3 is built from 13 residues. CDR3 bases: TGTGCCAGCAGTTTGACTAGCTCCTACGAGCAGTACTTC. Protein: CASSLTSSYEQYF.

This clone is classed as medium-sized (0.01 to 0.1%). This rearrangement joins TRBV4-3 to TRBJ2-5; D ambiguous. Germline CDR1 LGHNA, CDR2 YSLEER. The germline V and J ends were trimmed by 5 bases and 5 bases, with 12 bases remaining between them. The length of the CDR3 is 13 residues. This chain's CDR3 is CASSSLLTETQYF. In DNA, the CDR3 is TGCGCCAGCAGCTCCCTTCTCACGGAGACCCAGTACTTC.

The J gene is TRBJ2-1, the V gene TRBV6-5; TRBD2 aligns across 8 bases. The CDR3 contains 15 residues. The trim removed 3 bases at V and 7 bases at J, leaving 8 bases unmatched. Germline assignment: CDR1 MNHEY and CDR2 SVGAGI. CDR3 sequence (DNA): TGTGCCAGCAGTTATGGTGCGGGAGGTGGAAATGAGCAGTTCTTC. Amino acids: CASSYGAGGGNEQFF.

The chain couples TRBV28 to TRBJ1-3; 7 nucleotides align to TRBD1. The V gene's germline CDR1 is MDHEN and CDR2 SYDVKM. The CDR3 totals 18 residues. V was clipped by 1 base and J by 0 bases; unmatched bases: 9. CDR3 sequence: CASSLLLAGTDSGNTIYF. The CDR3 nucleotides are TGTGCCAGCAGTTTATTACTCGCCGGGACAGACTCTGGAAACACCATATATTTT. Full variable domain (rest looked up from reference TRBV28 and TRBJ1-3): DVKVTQSSRYLVKRTGEKVFLECVQDMDHENMFWYRQDPGLGLRLIYFSYDVKMKEKGDIPEGYSVSREKKERFSLILESASTNQTSMYLCASSLLLAGTDSGNTIYFGEGSWLTVV.

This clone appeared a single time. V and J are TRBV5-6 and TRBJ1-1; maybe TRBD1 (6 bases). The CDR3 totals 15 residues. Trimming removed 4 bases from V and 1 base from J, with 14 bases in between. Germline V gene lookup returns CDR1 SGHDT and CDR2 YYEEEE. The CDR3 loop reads CASSPGGRANTEAFF. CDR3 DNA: TGTGCCAGCAGCCCTGGGGGCAGGGCGAACACTGAAGCTTTCTTT.

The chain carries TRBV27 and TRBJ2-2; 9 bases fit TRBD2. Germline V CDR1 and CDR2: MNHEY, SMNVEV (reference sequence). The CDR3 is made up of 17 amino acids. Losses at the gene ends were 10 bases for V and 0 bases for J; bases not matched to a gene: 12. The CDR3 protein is CATTSGDYTTNTGELFF. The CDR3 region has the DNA TGTGCCACGACTAGCGGAGACTACACAACGAACACCGGGGAGCTGTTTTTT.

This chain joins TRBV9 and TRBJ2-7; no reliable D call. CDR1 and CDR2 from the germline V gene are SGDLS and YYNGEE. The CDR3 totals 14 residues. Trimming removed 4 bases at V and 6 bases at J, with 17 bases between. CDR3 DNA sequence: TGTGCCAGCAGCCCAAGTATCTCGGTTCTCGAGCAGTACTTC. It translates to CASSPSISVLEQYF.

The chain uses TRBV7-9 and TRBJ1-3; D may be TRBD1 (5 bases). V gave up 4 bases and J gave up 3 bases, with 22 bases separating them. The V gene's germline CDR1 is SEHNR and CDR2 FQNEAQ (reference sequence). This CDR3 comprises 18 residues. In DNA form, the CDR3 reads TGTGCCAGCAGCTCAACCGCCGGGGGGGGTACAGGTGGAAACACCATATATTTT. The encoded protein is CASSSTAGGGTGGNTIYF.

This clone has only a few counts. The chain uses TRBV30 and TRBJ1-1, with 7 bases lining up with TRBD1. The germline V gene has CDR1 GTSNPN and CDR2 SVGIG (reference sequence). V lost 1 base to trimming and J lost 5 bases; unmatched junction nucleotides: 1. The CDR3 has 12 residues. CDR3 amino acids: CAWSAQGTEAFF. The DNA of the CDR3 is TGTGCCTGGAGTGCACAGGGGACTGAAGCTTTCTTT.

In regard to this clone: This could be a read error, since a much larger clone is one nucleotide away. DNA for the CDR3: TGTGCCAGCAGTTTAGATAGCTCCTACAATGAGCAGTTCTTC. It codes for CASSLDSSYNEQFF. This chain connects TRBV28 to TRBJ2-1; D is undetermined. The CDR3 consists of 14 residues. Trimming removed 2 bases from V and 0 bases from J, with 5 bases in between. Per the germline V gene, CDR1 is MDHEN and CDR2 is SYDVKM.

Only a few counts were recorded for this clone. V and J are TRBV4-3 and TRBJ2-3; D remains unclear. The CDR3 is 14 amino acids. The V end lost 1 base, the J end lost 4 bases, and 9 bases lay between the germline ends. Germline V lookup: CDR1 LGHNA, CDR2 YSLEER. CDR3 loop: CASSQVGSADTQYF. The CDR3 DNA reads TGCGCCAGCAGCCAAGTAGGGTCGGCAGATACGCAGTATTTT.

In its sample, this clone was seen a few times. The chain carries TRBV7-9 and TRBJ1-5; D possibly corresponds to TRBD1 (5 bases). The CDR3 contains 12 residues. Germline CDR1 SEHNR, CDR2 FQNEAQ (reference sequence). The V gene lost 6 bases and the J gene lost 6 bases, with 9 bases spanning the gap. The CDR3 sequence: CASRAGTQPQHF. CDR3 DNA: TGTGCCAGCAGAGCGGGGACTCAGCCCCAGCATTTT. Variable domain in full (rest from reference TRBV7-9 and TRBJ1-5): DTGVSQNPRHKITKRGQNVTFRCDPISEHNRLYWYRQTLGQGPEFLTYFQNEAQLEKSRLLSDRFSAERPKGSFSTLEIQRTEQGDSAMYLCASRAGTQPQHFGDGTRLSIL.

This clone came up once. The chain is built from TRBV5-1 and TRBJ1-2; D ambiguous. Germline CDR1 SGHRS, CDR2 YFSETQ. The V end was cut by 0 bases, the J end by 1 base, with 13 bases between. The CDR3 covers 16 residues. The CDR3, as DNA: TGCGCCAGCAGCTTGGTAGGGCAGACCGATAACTATGGCTACACCTTC. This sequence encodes CASSLVGQTDNYGYTF.

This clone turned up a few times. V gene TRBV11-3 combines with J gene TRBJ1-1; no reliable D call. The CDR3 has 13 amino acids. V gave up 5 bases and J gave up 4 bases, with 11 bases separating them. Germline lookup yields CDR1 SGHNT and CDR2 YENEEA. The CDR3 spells CASSDSVGTEAFF. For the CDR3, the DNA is TGTGCCAGCAGCGACTCTGTGGGCACTGAAGCTTTCTTT.

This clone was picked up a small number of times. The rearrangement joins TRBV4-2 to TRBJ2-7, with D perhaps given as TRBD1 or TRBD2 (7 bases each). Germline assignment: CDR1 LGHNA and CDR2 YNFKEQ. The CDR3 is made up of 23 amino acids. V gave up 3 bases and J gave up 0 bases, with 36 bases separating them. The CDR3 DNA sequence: TGTGCCAGCAGCCACTCGCTAGACGAGGTTTGGAGGGCAGGGGGGGTTAGCTCCTACGAGCAGTACTTC. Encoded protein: CASSHSLDEVWRAGGVSSYEQYF.

CDR3 protein: CASSVEITGDTEAFF. The DNA of the CDR3 is TGTGCCAGCAGCGTAGAAATTACAGGGGACACTGAAGCTTTCTTT. This rearrangement joins TRBV9 to TRBJ1-1; 7 bases are a match to TRBD1. Germline V gives CDR1 SGDLS, CDR2 YYNGEE. V lost 0 bases to trimming and J lost 3 bases; unmatched junction nucleotides: 5. The CDR3 covers 15 residues.

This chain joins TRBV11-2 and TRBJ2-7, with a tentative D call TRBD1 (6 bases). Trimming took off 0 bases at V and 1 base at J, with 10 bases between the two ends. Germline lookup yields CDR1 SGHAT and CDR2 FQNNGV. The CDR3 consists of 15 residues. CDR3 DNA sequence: TGTGCCAGCAGCTTAGAAACAGGGACATCCTACGAGCAGTACTTC. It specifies CASSLETGTSYEQYF.

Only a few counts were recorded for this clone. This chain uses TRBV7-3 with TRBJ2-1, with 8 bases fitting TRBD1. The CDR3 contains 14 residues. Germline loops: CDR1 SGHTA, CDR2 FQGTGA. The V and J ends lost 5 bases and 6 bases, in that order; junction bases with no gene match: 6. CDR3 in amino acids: CASSKGQGSNEQFF. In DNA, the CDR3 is TGTGCCAGCAGCAAAGGACAGGGCTCCAATGAGCAGTTCTTC.

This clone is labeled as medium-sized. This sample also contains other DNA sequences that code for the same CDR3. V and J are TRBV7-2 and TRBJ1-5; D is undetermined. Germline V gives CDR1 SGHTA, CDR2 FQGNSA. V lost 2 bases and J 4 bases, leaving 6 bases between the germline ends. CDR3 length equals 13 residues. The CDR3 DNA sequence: TGTGCCAGCAGCTTACGGCCTAATCAGCCCCAGCATTTT. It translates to CASSLRPNQPQHF.

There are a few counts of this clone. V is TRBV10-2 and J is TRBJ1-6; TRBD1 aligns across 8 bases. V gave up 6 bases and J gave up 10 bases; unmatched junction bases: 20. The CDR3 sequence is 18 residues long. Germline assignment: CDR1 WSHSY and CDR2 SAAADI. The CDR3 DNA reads TGCGCCAGCAGAGGGTCAAACGGACAGGGAAGAGTGGAATCACCCCTCCACTTT. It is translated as CASRGSNGQGRVESPLHF.

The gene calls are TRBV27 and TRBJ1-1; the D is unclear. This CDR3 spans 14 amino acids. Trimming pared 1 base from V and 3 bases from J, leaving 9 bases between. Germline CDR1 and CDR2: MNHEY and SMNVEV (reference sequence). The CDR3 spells CASSLWVADTEAFF. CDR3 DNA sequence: TGTGCCAGCAGTTTATGGGTGGCGGACACTGAAGCTTTCTTT.

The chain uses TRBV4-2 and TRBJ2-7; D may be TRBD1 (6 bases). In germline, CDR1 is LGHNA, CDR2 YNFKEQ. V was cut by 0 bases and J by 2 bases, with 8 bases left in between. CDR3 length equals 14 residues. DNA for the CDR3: TGTGCCAGCAGCCAAGATAGGACAGCCTACGAGCAGTACTTC. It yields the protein CASSQDRTAYEQYF.

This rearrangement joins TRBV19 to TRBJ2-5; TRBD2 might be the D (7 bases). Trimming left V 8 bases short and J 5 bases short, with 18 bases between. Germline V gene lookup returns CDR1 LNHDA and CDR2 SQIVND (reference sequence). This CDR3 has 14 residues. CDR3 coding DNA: TGTGCCAGTGGACCCGCGGGGGCTAGGGAGACCCAGTACTTC. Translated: CASGPAGARETQYF.

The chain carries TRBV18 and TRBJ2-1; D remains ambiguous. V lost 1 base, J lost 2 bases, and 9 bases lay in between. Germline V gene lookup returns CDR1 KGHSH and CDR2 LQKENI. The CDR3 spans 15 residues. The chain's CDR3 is CASSPQGGTYNEQFF. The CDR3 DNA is TGTGCCAGCTCACCACAGGGCGGCACCTACAATGAGCAGTTCTTC.

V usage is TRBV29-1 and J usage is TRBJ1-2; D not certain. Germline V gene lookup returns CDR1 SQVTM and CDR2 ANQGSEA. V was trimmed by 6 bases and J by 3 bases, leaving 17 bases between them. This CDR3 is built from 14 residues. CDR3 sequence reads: CSVDSPLGYYGYTF. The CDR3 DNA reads TGCAGCGTGGATTCCCCACTGGGCTACTATGGCTACACCTTC.

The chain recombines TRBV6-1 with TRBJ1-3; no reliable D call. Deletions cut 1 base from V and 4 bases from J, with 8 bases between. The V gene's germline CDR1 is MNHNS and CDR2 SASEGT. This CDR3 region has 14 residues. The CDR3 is CASSEGSTGNTIYF. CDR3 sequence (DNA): TGTGCCAGCAGTGAAGGCAGTACCGGAAACACCATATATTTT.

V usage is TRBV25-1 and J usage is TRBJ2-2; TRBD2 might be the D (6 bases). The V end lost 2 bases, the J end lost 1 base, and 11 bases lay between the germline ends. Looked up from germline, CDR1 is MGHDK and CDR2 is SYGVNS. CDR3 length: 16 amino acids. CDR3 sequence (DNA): TGTGCCAGCAGTGAAGTGGGACTGCAGAACACCGGGGAGCTGTTTTTT. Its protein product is CASSEVGLQNTGELFF.

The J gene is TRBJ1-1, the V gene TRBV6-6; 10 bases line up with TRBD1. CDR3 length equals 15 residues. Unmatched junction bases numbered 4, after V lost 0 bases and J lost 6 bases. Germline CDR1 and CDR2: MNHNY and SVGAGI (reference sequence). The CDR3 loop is CASSYSTGGNAEAFF. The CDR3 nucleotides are TGTGCCAGCAGTTACTCGACAGGGGGCAACGCTGAAGCTTTCTTT.

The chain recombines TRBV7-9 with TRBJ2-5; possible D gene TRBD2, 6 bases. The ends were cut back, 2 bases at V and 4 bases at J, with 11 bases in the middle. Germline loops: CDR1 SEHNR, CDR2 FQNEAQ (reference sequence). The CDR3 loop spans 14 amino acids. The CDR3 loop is CASSLSGPGETQYF. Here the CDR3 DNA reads TGTGCCAGCAGCTTAAGCGGGCCGGGAGAGACCCAGTACTTC.

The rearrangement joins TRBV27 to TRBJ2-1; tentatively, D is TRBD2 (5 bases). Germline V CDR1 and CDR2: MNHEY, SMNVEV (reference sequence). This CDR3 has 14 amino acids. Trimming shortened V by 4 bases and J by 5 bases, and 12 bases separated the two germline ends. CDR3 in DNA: TGTGCCAGCAGTTATTTTGCGGGCGACAATGAGCAGTTCTTC. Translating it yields CASSYFAGDNEQFF.